These 22 T cell receptor beta chains originate from one sample sequenced in a study of cytomegalovirus exposure and HLA in healthy donors (dated by TCRdb to about 2017). The method was the immunoSEQ multiplex PCR assay. The multiplex PCR relied on a mix of 60 forward primers for TCR Vbeta segments and 13 reverse primers for TCR Jbeta segments. TCRdb provides this immuneACCESS table in a form limited to in-frame rearrangements. Some clones are lacking; in checked studies, under half of them reflect an unresolved V gene, and why the rest are absent is not known. The sample includes about 120,000 clones, with approximately 67% observed a single time. The top ten clones comprise about 7.7% of the sample. Material for sequencing was PBMCs. The receptors were sampled from a man between 18 and 29 years old in good health and CMV-seropositive.

This clone was detected only a few times. The V gene is TRBV18, the J gene TRBJ1-4; D remains unclear. Germline V gives CDR1 KGHSH, CDR2 LQKENI. Deletions cut 5 bases from V and 0 bases from J, with 10 bases between. CDR3 length: 15 residues. Here the CDR3 reads CASSTNSATNEKLFF. The CDR3 nucleotides read TGTGCCAGCTCAACGAACAGTGCAACTAATGAAAAACTGTTTTTT.

The V call is TRBV5-1, the J call TRBJ2-1; 7 bases are shared with TRBD2. This CDR3 region has 16 residues. V dropped 4 bases and J dropped 4; count of bases not matched to a gene: 11. Germline loops: CDR1 SGHRS, CDR2 YFSETQ. CDR3 region: CASSPGGLEAYNEQFF. CDR3 in DNA: TGCGCCAGCAGCCCGGGGGGACTGGAGGCTTACAATGAGCAGTTCTTC. The whole variable domain, filled in from reference TRBV5-1 and TRBJ2-1, reads KAGVTQTPRYLIKTRGQQVTLSCSPISGHRSVSWYQQTPGQGLQFLFEYFSETQRNKGNFPGRFSGRQFSNSRSEMNVSTLELGDSALYLCASSPGGLEAYNEQFFGPGTRLTVL.

V usage is TRBV6-5 and J usage is TRBJ2-3; D possibly corresponds to TRBD2 (7 bases). The ends were cut back, 2 bases at V and 2 bases at J, with 11 bases in the middle. CDR3 length: 15 amino acids. The germline V gene encodes CDR1 MNHEY and CDR2 SVGAGI. CDR3 sequence reads: CASSYRGATTDTQYF. As DNA, the CDR3 is TGTGCCAGCAGTTACCGGGGGGCTACCACAGATACGCAGTATTTT.

J is TRBJ1-6 and V is TRBV6-1, with TRBD1 identical over 10 bases. This CDR3 region has 15 residues. The V segment lost 7 bases and the J segment 8 bases; nucleotides outside the gene matches: 8. CDR1 and CDR2 from the germline V gene are MNHNS and SASEGT. DNA for the CDR3: TGTGCCAGCAAGCTCCCGGGACAGGGGTATTCACCCCTCCACTTT. This sequence encodes CASKLPGQGYSPLHF.

The chain joins TRBV14 to TRBJ2-5; TRBD2 might be the D (7 bases). Trimming removed 0 bases from V and 1 base from J, with 18 bases in between. The length of the CDR3 is 18 residues. Germline values: CDR1 SGHDN, CDR2 FVKESK. CDR3 in DNA: TGTGCCAGCAGCCAAGATAAAGTTTGGGGGGGGCGCCAAGAGACCCAGTACTTC. Translating gives CASSQDKVWGGRQETQYF.

The chain recombines TRBV7-8 with TRBJ2-1; 14 nucleotides match TRBD2. Trimming removed 1 base from V and 4 bases from J; junction bases left unmatched: 6. In germline, CDR1 is SGHVS, CDR2 FQNEAQ. There are 18 residues in the CDR3. As DNA, the CDR3 is TGTGCCAGCAGCTTAGGGACTAGCGGGGGGCCCCTTTACAATGAGCAGTTCTTC. This encodes CASSLGTSGGPLYNEQFF.

This rearrangement joins TRBV11-2 to TRBJ2-2; TRBD1 matches at 8 bases. The J segment lost 5 bases and the V segment lost 4 bases, leaving 3 bases of the junction unmatched. Per the germline V gene, CDR1 is SGHAT and CDR2 is FQNNGV. The CDR3 contains 14 residues. CDR3 region: CASSSRDRTGELFF. As DNA, the CDR3 is TGTGCCAGCAGCTCCCGGGACAGGACCGGGGAGCTGTTTTTT. The variable domain in full, completed from reference TRBV11-2 and TRBJ2-2, reads EAGVAQSPRYKIIEKRQSVAFWCNPISGHATLYWYQQILGQGPKLLIQFQNNGVVDDSQLPKDRFSAERLKGVDSTLKIQPAKLEDSAVYLCASSSRDRTGELFFGEGSRLTVL.

The DNA of the CDR3 is TGTGCCAGCAGCCGCTACGCCTCGAGCGAGCAGTACTTC. Translated: CASSRYASSEQYF. The J gene is TRBJ2-7, the V gene TRBV7-9; unclear D gene. CDR1 SEHNR and CDR2 FQNEAQ come from the germline V gene (reference sequence). V lost 5 bases and J 6 bases, leaving 14 bases between the germline ends. The CDR3 runs to 13 residues.

The chain recombines TRBV28 with TRBJ2-7, with D tentatively TRBD1 (5 bases). The CDR3 spans 16 residues. V was pared by 6 bases and J by 0 bases, with 18 bases between. Germline V lookup: CDR1 MDHEN, CDR2 SYDVKM. The CDR3 DNA follows: TGTGCCAGCAGCTTAGGGGTTAGGGGCCCCTCCTACGAGCAGTACTTC. Encoded protein: CASSLGVRGPSYEQYF.

The chain links TRBV6-5 to TRBJ2-7; D might be TRBD2 (5 bases). The germline V gene encodes CDR1 MNHEY and CDR2 SVGAGI. V lost 6 bases, J lost 0 bases, and 9 bases lay in between. The CDR3 runs to 13 residues. The CDR3 protein is CASRFRDSYEQYF. The CDR3 DNA is TGTGCCAGCAGATTCCGGGACTCCTACGAGCAGTACTTC.

The chain joins TRBV27 to TRBJ2-7, with 8 bases matching TRBD1. The CDR3 extends over 13 amino acids. CDR1 and CDR2 (germline): MNHEY, SMNVEV (reference sequence). J was trimmed by 2 bases and V by 6 bases; bases with no gene match: 3. CDR3 DNA: TGTGCCAGCAGAATGACAGGGGCCTACGAGCAGTACGTC. It translates to CASRMTGAYEQYV.

V usage is TRBV7-3 and J usage is TRBJ2-2; D perhaps matches TRBD1 (6 bases). Trimming left V 5 bases short and J 2 bases short, with 21 bases between. CDR1 and CDR2 from the germline V gene are SGHTA and FQGTGA. The CDR3 is made up of 18 amino acids. CDR3 nucleotides: TGTGCCAGCAGCCGCTACCCCGGGACAAGCTTAAACACCGGGGAGCTGTTTTTT. It codes for CASSRYPGTSLNTGELFF.

This chain uses TRBV18 with TRBJ2-7, with 7 bases identical to TRBD1. With 5 bases clipped from V and 3 bases from J, the junction kept 10 bases outside the gene matches. The length of the CDR3 is 15 residues. The V gene's germline CDR1 is KGHSH and CDR2 LQKENI. The DNA of the CDR3 is TGTGCCAGCTCAGCGACAGGGAAAGGGAACTACGAGCAGTACTTC. This gives the protein CASSATGKGNYEQYF. Full variable domain (rest looked up from reference TRBV18 and TRBJ2-7): NAGVMQNPRHLVRRRGQEARLRCSPMKGHSHVYWYRQLPEEGLKFMVYLQKENIIDESGMPKERFSAEFPKEGPSILRIQQVVRGDSAAYFCASSATGKGNYEQYFGPGTRLTVT.

The chain links TRBV15 to TRBJ1-5; D may be TRBD1 (5 bases). Germline V gene data show CDR1 as LNHNV and CDR2 as YYDKDF (reference sequence). The CDR3 sequence is 17 residues long. The germline V and J ends were trimmed by 0 bases and 2 bases, with 14 bases remaining between them. DNA for the CDR3: TGTGCCACCAGCAGAGAGGATCCCAGGGAAGGCAATCAGCCCCAGCATTTT. It is translated as CATSREDPREGNQPQHF.

This chain uses TRBV10-1 with TRBJ2-1; 10 bases line up with TRBD2. V lost 4 bases, J lost 8 bases, and 8 bases stayed unmatched. The CDR3 has 15 amino acids. CDR1 is WNHNN, CDR2 SYGVQD, per germline (reference sequence). CDR3 region: CASSGPLAGDHEQFF. CDR3 coding DNA: TGCGCCAGCAGTGGACCCCTAGCGGGGGACCATGAGCAGTTCTTC.

The chain links TRBV11-3 to TRBJ2-3; 7 nucleotides agree with TRBD1. The germline gives CDR1 SGHNT, CDR2 YENEEA. There are 15 residues in the CDR3. V lost 2 bases, J lost 2 bases, and 4 bases stayed unmatched. CDR3 residues: CASSLKGGNTDTQYF. CDR3 bases: TGTGCCAGCAGCTTAAAAGGGGGCAACACAGATACGCAGTATTTT. Full variable domain (rest looked up from reference TRBV11-3 and TRBJ2-3): EAGVVQSPRYKIIEKKQPVAFWCNPISGHNTLYWYLQNLGQGPELLIRYENEEAVDDSQLPKDRFSAERLKGVDSTLKIQPAELGDSAVYLCASSLKGGNTDTQYFGPGTRLTVL.

V gene TRBV6-5 combines with J gene TRBJ1-2; the D gene is possibly TRBD1 (5 bases). This CDR3 contains 15 residues. V dropped 0 bases and J dropped 1 base, with 9 bases sitting between them. Germline V gene sequence: CDR1 MNHEY, CDR2 SVGAGI. The CDR3 nucleotides are TGTGCCAGCAGTTACTCGGTAGGGGTTAACTATGGCTACACCTTC. Translated, it gives CASSYSVGVNYGYTF.

The chain recombines TRBV4-2 with TRBJ1-5; D is unclear. Germline V gene data show CDR1 as LGHNA and CDR2 as YNFKEQ. Trimming removed 0 bases at V and 4 bases at J, with 13 bases between. The CDR3 is made up of 16 amino acids. CDR3 DNA sequence: TGTGCCAGCAGCCAAGATTTTGTGCAGGCGAATCAGCCCCAGCATTTT. It encodes CASSQDFVQANQPQHF.

This clone showed up just once. The chain links TRBV28 to TRBJ2-7; the D gene is possibly TRBD1 (6 bases). Germline V gives CDR1 MDHEN, CDR2 SYDVKM. CDR3 length: 15 amino acids. Trimming stripped 7 bases from V and 0 bases from J, with 16 bases between. CDR3 nucleotide sequence: TGTGCCAGCACTCCAGACAGGCGGTACTCCTACGAGCAGTACTTC. It encodes CASTPDRRYSYEQYF.

This sequence joins TRBV7-6 and TRBJ1-2, with no clear D. CDR1 SGHVS and CDR2 FNYEAQ come from the germline V gene. V was cut by 5 bases and J by 6 bases, with 25 bases left in between. The CDR3 runs 17 residues. Written as DNA, the CDR3 is TGTGCCAGCAGCCACTTTGCCGCAGGAGGGCGCCCGGATGGCTACACCTTC. Translation: CASSHFAAGGRPDGYTF.

On this clone: A read error may account for a junction end that differs from germline. This chain joins TRBV7-8 and TRBJ2-1, with 8 bases matching TRBD1. Germline loops: CDR1 SGHVS, CDR2 FQNEAQ. CDR3 length: 12 residues. The CDR3 DNA sequence: TGTGCCAGCAGCGCGATACAGGGGGAGCAATTCTTC. Its protein product is CASSAIQGEQFF.

The gene calls are TRBV6-6 and TRBJ2-7; TRBD2 agrees at 7 bases. The CDR3 consists of 16 residues. The V gene's germline CDR1 is MNHNY and CDR2 SVGAGI (reference sequence). The V segment lost 1 base and the J segment 2 bases; nucleotides outside the gene matches: 8. The CDR3 nucleotides are TGTGCCAGCAGTTACTGGGACTACAATAGCGCCTACGAGCAGTACTTC. Amino acids: CASSYWDYNSAYEQYF.